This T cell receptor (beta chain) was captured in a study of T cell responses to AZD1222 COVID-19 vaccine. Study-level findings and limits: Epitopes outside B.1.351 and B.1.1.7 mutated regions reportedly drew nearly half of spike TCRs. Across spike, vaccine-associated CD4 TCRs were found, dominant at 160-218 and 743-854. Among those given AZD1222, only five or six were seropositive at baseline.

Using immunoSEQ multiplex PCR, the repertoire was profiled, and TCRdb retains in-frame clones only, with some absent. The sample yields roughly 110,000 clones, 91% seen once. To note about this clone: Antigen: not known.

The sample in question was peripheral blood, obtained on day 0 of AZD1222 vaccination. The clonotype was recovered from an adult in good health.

DNA of the CDR3: TGTGCCACCAGCAGTTACCCAGCAACTAATGAAAAACTGTTTTTT. It translates to CATSSYPATNEKLFF. The J gene is TRBJ1-4, the V gene TRBV15; no reliable D call. The CDR3 sequence is 15 residues long. In germline, CDR1 is LNHNV, CDR2 YYDKDF (reference sequence). Trimming pared 3 bases from V and 0 bases from J, leaving 8 bases between.